The following is a T cell receptor (beta chain) sequence with its context. Its antigen is currently unknown. This sample is drawn from a study of cytomegalovirus exposure and HLA in healthy donors. Study conclusions and caveats: Association of a missense DCLRE1C variant with TCR beta V- and J-gene trimming was reported in a later analysis. A list of more than 150 TCR beta chains associated with cytomegalovirus was given.

PCR amplification relied on 60 Vbeta primers (plus 13 Jbeta primers). Profiled with immunoSEQ multiplex PCR; TCRdb holds only in-frame clones, not every one. The top ten clones hold approximately 1.5% of a sample with roughly 61,000 clones, about 89% of them seen once. The TCR sequence derives from a man between 25 and 39 years old in good health and CMV-seropositive. Sequencing was done on a sample of PBMCs.

CDR3 residues: CASSGQTRTDTQYF. CDR3 bases: TGTGCCAGCAGCGGACAGACCCGAACGGATACGCAGTATTTT. This chain links TRBV28 with TRBJ2-3; D might be TRBD1 (6 bases). V was shortened by 6 bases and J by 6 bases, with 16 bases between the two germline ends. Germline lookup yields CDR1 MDHEN and CDR2 SYDVKM. This CDR3 has 14 residues. The variable domain in full, with the rest retrieved from reference TRBV28 and TRBJ2-3, is DVKVTQSSRYLVKRTGEKVFLECVQDMDHENMFWYRQDPGLGLRLIYFSYDVKMKEKGDIPEGYSVSREKKERFSLILESASTNQTSMYLCASSGQTRTDTQYFGPGTRLTVL.